This TCR beta chain was documented in a study of blood T cell repertoires in COVID-19. Turning to the study itself: In each case, the material was cDNA or gDNA derived from T cells, B-cell-depleted T cells, or PBMCs.

Clones were read by immunoSEQ multiplex PCR, and TCRdb kept only the in-frame ones, dropping some. The sample holds 150,000 to 200,000 clones, approximately 84% seen once. V lost 4 bases, J lost 8 bases, and 14 bases stayed unmatched. CDR3 size: 17 residues. Germline CDR1 reads SNHLY; CDR2 reads FYNNEI. The receptor's source is a human donor with acute or convalescent COVID-19. The donor label of this sample is uncertain. The sequenced sample was peripheral blood. This chain joins TRBV2 and TRBJ2-1, with TRBD1 matching over 10 bases. CDR3 in amino acids: CASSVDPRDRGKDEQFF. DNA for the CDR3: TGTGCCAGCAGTGTAGACCCGAGGGACAGGGGCAAGGATGAGCAGTTCTTC.